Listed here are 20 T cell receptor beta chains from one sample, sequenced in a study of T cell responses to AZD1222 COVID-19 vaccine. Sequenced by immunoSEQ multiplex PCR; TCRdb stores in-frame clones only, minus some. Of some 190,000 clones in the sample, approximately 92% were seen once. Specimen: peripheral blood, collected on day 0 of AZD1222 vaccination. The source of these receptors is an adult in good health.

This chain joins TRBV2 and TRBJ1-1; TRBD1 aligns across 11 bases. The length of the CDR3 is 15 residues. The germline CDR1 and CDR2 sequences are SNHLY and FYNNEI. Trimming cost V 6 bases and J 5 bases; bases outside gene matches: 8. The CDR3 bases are TGTGCCAGCAGCTGGACAGGGGGCGGAGGGACTGAAGCTTTCTTT. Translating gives CASSWTGGGGTEAFF.

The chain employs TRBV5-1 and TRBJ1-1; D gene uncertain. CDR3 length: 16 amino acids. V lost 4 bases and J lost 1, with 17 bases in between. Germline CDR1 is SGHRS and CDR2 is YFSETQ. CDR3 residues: CASSLLGRGTNTEAFF. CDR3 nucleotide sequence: TGCGCCAGCAGCCTTCTAGGCCGGGGAACGAACACTGAAGCTTTCTTT. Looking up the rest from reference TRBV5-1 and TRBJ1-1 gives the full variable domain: KAGVTQTPRYLIKTRGQQVTLSCSPISGHRSVSWYQQTPGQGLQFLFEYFSETQRNKGNFPGRFSGRQFSNSRSEMNVSTLELGDSALYLCASSLLGRGTNTEAFFGQGTRLTVV.

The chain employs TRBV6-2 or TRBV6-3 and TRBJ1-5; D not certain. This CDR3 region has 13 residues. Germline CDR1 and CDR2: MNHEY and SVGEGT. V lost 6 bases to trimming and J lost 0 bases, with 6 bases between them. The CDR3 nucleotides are TGTGCCAGCAGCGATTCTAGCAATCAGCCCCAGCATTTT. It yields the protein CASSDSSNQPQHF.

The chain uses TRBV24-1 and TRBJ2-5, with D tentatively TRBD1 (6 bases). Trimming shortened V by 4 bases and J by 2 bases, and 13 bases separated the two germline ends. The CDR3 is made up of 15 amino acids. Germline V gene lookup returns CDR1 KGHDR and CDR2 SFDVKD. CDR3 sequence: CATSDPGQLQETQYF. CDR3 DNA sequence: TGTGCCACCAGTGACCCCGGACAGCTGCAAGAGACCCAGTACTTC.

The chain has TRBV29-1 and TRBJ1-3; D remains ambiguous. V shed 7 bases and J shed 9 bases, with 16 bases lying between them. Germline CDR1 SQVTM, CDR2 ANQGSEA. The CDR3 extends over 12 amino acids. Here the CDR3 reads CSATTHRGTIYF. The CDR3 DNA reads TGCAGCGCCACGACCCACCGGGGCACCATATATTTT.

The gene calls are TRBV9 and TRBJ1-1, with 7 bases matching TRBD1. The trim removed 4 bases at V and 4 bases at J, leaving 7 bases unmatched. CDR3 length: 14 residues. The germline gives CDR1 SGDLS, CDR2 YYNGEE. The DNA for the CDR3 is TGTGCCAGCAGCCCAGGGGGGTCTGGCACTGAAGCTTTCTTT. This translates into CASSPGGSGTEAFF.

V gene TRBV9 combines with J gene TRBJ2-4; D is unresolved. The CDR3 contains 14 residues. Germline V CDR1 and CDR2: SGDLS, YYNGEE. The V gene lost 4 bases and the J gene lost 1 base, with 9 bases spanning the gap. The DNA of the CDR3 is TGTGCCAGCAGCCCCAGGTTGGCCAAAAACATTCAGTACTTC. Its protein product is CASSPRLAKNIQYF.

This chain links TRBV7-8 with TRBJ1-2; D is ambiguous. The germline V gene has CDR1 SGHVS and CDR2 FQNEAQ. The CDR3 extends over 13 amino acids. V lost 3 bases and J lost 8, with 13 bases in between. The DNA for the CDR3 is TGTGCCAGCAGCTTCGAAAGACCGGAAGGCTACACCTTC. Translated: CASSFERPEGYTF.

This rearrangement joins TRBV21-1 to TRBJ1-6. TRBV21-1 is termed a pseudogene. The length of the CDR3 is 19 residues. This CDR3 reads CASRGTGTQNSSYNSPLHF. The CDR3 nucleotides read TGTGCCAGCAGGGGAACCGGGACCCAGAATAGCTCCTATAATTCACCCCTCCACTTT.

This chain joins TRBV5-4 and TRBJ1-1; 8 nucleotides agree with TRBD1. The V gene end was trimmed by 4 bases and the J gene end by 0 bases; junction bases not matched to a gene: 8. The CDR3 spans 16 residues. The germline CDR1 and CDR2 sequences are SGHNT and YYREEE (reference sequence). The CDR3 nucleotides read TGTGCCAGCAGCGGCGGGACAGGCTGGATGAACACTGAAGCTTTCTTT. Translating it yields CASSGGTGWMNTEAFF.

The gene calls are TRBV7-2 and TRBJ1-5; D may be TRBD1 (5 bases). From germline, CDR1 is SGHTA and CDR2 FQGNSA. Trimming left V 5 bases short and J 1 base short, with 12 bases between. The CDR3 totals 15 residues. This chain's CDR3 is CASSIYRDSNQPQHF. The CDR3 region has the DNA TGTGCCAGCAGCATATACCGGGACAGCAATCAGCCCCAGCATTTT.

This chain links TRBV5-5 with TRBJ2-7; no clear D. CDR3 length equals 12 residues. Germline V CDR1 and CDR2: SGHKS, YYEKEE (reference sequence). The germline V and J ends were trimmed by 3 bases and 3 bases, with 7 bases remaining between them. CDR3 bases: TGTGCCAGCAGCTGGTCGAACTACGAGCAGTACTTC. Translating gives CASSWSNYEQYF. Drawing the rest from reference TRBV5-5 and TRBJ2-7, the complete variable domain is DAGVTQSPTHLIKTRGQQVTLRCSPISGHKSVSWYQQVLGQGPQFIFQYYEKEERGRGNFPDRFSARQFPNYSSELNVNALLLGDSALYLCASSWSNYEQYFGPGTRLTVT.

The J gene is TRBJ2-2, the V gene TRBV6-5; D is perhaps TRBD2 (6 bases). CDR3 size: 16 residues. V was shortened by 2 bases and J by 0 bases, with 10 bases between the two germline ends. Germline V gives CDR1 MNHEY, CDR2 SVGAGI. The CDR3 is CASSYRGTANTGELFF. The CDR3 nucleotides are TGTGCCAGCAGTTACCGGGGGACCGCGAACACCGGGGAGCTGTTTTTT.

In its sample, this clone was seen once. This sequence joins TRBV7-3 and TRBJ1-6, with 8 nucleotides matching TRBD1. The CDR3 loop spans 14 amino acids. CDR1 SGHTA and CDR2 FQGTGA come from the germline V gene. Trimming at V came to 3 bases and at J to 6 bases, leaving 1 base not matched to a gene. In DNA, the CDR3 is TGTGCCAGCAGCTTGGACAGGGCTAATTCACCCCTCCACTTT. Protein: CASSLDRANSPLHF.

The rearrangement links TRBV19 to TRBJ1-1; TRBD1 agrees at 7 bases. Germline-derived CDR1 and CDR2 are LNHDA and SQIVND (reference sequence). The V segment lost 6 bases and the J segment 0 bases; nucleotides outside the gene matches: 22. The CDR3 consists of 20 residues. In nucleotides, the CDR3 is TGTGCCAGTAGGATGAGGGGACAGACCAACAGGCCGAAGATGAACACTGAAGCTTTCTTT. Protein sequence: CASRMRGQTNRPKMNTEAFF.

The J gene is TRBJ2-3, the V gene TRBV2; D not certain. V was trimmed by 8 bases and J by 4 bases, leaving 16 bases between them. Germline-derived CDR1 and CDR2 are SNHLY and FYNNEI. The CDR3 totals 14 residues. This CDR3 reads CASQLRLLADTQYF. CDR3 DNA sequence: TGTGCCAGCCAGCTCCGTCTTTTGGCAGATACGCAGTATTTT.

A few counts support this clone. The CDR3 DNA sequence: TGCGCCAGCAGTGAAGTCCTATCCTACGAGCAGTACTTC. The encoded protein is CASSEVLSYEQYF. The chain has TRBV10-2 and TRBJ2-7, with no clear D. This CDR3 has 13 residues. Trimming took 3 bases from V and 1 from J, leaving 7 bases between them. Germline V gives CDR1 WSHSY, CDR2 SAAADI.

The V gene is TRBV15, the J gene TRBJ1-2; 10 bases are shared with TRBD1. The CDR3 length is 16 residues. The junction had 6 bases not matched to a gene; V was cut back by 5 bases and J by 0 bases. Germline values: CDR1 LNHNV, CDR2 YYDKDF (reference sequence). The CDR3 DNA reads TGTGCCACCAGCCGGGACAGGGGTCCTTCTAACTATGGCTACACCTTC. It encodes CATSRDRGPSNYGYTF. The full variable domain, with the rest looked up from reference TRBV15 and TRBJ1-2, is DAMVIQNPRYQVTQFGKPVTLSCSQTLNHNVMYWYQQKSSQAPKLLFHYYDKDFNNEADTPDNFQSRRPNTSFCFLDIRSPGLGDTAMYLCATSRDRGPSNYGYTFGSGTRLTVV.

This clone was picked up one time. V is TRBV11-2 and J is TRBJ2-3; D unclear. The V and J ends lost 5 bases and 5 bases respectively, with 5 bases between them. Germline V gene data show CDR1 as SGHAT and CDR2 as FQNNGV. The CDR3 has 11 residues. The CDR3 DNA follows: TGTGCCAGCAGCGAGCTAGATACGCAGTATTTT. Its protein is CASSELDTQYF.

The DNA for the CDR3 is TGTGCCAGCAGAGGAGGGAGCACTGAAGCTTTCTTT. This translates into CASRGGSTEAFF. The chain uses TRBV7-8 and TRBJ1-1, with unresolved D. With 6 bases removed from V and 4 bases from J, the gap between germline ends came to 9 bases. CDR3 size: 12 residues. CDR1 is SGHVS and CDR2 is FQNEAQ in the germline V gene.